Listed here is a single T cell receptor (beta chain). Its specificity is not known. Germline assignment: CDR1 DFQATT and CDR2 SNEGSKA (reference sequence). The CDR3 loop spans 15 amino acids. Between the trimmed V and J ends, which lost 0 bases and 4 bases, there was a span of 13 bases. Researchers amplified the TCR beta CDR3 regions from RNA transcripts. Initially, a first-round RT-PCR of the TCR CDR3 employed the HTBI primer set. MiXCR was run by TCRdb on the multiplex PCR reads, yielding one entry per CDR3 protein. The sample includes more than 350,000 distinct CDR3 sequences, approximately 14% seen only once; the top ten take about 21%. The source of the sample is a study of T cells in Graves' hyperthyroidism and ophthalmopathy. Across the whole study: Before treatment of any kind, peripheral blood was taken at initial diagnosis.

Regarding the study as a whole: Ophthalmopathy was told apart from stable hyperthyroidism by a 13 V-J model. The model's output predicted ophthalmopathy at a median of around 6.9 months prior to onset.

The chain links TRBV20-1 to TRBJ2-1; a weak D match, TRBD2 (5 bases). The sequence was collected from a woman aged 55 to 70 with Graves' ophthalmopathy. Sequencing was carried out using blood. CDR3 coding DNA: TGCAGTGCTAGAGATCCGCTAAGAGGGTACAATGAGCAGTTCTTC. Protein: CSARDPLRGYNEQFF.